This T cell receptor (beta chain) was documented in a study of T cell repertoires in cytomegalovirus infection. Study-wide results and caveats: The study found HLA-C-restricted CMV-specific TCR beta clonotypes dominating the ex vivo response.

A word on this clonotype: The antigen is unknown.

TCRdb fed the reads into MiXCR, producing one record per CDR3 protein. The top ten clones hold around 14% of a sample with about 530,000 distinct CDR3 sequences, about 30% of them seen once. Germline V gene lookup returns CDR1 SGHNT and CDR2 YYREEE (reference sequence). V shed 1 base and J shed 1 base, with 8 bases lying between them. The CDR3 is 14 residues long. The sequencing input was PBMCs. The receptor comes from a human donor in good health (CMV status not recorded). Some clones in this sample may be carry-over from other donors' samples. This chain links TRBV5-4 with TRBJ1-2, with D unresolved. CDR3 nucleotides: TGTGCCAGCAGCTTGTCTATGGTTAACTATGGCTACACCTTC. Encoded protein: CASSLSMVNYGYTF.